A single sample is the source of the 17 T cell receptor beta chains below, sequenced in a study of T cells after yellow fever vaccination. MiXCR, run by TCRdb on the 5' RACE reads, gives a single entry per CDR3 protein. The table shows 200,000 to 300,000 distinct CDR3 sequences, with roughly 6.3% occurring only once. The starting material was CD4+ T cells sorted from PBMCs, obtained on the day of the yellow fever booster vaccination. The receptors were sampled from a man aged 25 to 40 who received the YFV17D yellow fever vaccine.

This sequence joins TRBV7-9 and TRBJ2-1; D may be TRBD1 (7 bases). The germline CDR1 and CDR2 sequences are SEHNR and FQNEAQ (reference sequence). Trimming removed 5 bases at V and 14 bases at J, with 16 bases between. The CDR3 spans 12 residues. The CDR3, as DNA: TGTGCCAGCAGCCCGACAGGGCCGGGGGAGTTCTTC. The encoded protein is CASSPTGPGEFF.

This clonotype has a count of ten or more. V is TRBV6-2 or TRBV6-3 and J is TRBJ2-3; the D gene is possibly TRBD1 (6 bases). This CDR3 spans 17 amino acids. The germline V gene encodes CDR1 MNHEY and CDR2 SVGEGT. V was cut by 8 bases and J by 4 bases, with 25 bases left in between. Here the CDR3 reads CASLTFPGEEAADTQYF. In DNA, the CDR3 is TGTGCCAGCCTCACTTTCCCAGGGGAAGAAGCGGCAGATACGCAGTATTTT.

The chain links TRBV20-1 to TRBJ2-1; 12 bases fit TRBD2. CDR1 and CDR2 from the germline V gene are DFQATT and SNEGSKA (reference sequence). The junction had 6 bases not matched to a gene; V was cut back by 1 base and J by 5 bases. There are 16 residues in the CDR3. CDR3 residues: CSARGLLAGGHNEQFF. The CDR3 DNA sequence: TGCAGTGCTAGAGGGCTACTAGCGGGGGGCCACAATGAGCAGTTCTTC.

To note about this clonotype: A much larger clone differs by one base, so this may be a read error. This chain connects TRBV12-3 or TRBV12-4 to TRBJ2-3; no reliable D call. This CDR3 has 15 residues. This chain's CDR3 is CSSSKGQARTDTQYF. As DNA, the CDR3 is TGTTCCAGCAGTAAAGGGCAGGCCCGCACAGATACGCAGTATTTT.

This clonotype was seen repeatedly, ten times or more. The rearrangement links TRBV5-1 to TRBJ2-1; 12 bases fit TRBD2. This CDR3 comprises 15 residues. With V trimmed by 4 bases and J by 6 bases, 5 bases remained unmatched. Germline V gene lookup returns CDR1 SGHRS and CDR2 YFSETQ. As DNA, the CDR3 is TGCGCCAGCAGCCAGACTAGCGGGGGCATCAATGAGCAGTTCTTC. Its protein is CASSQTSGGINEQFF.

With regard to this clonotype: Mismatch with germline at one junction end may stem from a read error. The chain links TRBV20-1 to TRBJ2-7, with a tentative D call TRBD2 (6 bases). This CDR3 comprises 16 residues. CDR1 and CDR2 from the germline V gene are DFQATT and SNEGSKA (reference sequence). The CDR3 region is CTARVEGRVGPQEQYF. CDR3 sequence (DNA): TGCACTGCTAGAGTGGAGGGAAGAGTCGGTCCACAGGAGCAGTACTTC.

There are a few counts of this clonotype. This chain connects TRBV28 to TRBJ2-3; D is unresolved. Germline values: CDR1 MDHEN, CDR2 SYDVKM. Trimming took off 8 bases at V and 1 base at J, with 13 bases between the two ends. This CDR3 comprises 14 residues. Written as DNA, the CDR3 is TGTGCCAGCCCTGGCGGCCAAGGCACAGATACGCAGTATTTT. Its translation is CASPGGQGTDTQYF.

This clonotype has just a few counts. This chain uses TRBV6-5 with TRBJ2-1, with a tentative D call TRBD2 (6 bases). The CDR3 loop spans 15 amino acids. The germline CDR1 and CDR2 sequences are MNHEY and SVGAGI. Between the trimmed V and J ends, which lost 1 base and 6 bases, there was a span of 13 bases. The CDR3, as DNA: TGTGCCAGCAGTTACTATGCGCAGGGAGGCAATGAGCAGTTCTTC. Translation gives CASSYYAQGGNEQFF.

The chain links TRBV27 to TRBJ2-1, with 10 nucleotides matching TRBD2. Trimming removed 6 bases from V and 6 bases from J; junction bases left unmatched: 8. Germline V lookup: CDR1 MNHEY, CDR2 SMNVEV (reference sequence). The CDR3 has 15 residues. The DNA of the CDR3 is TGTGCCAGCAGCCCTCCGAGCGGGAGGGCCAATGAGCAGTTCTTC. It is translated as CASSPPSGRANEQFF.

This clonotype was recorded many times. The chain employs TRBV5-1 and TRBJ2-7, with D possibly matching TRBD2 (6 bases). In germline, CDR1 is SGHRS, CDR2 YFSETQ. CDR3 size: 11 residues. Trimming left V 7 bases short and J 4 bases short, with 9 bases between. The CDR3 nucleotides read TGCGCCAGCCGGAGGGAGTACGAGCAGTACTTC. This translates into CASRREYEQYF.

V usage is TRBV7-2 and J usage is TRBJ2-1; unclear D gene. V dropped 4 bases and J dropped 5 bases, with 9 bases sitting between them. This CDR3 contains 13 residues. CDR1 is SGHTA and CDR2 is FQGNSA in the germline V gene. The CDR3 sequence: CASSSYTHNEQFF. The DNA for the CDR3 is TGTGCCAGCAGCTCCTATACCCACAATGAGCAGTTCTTC.

This clonotype was counted ten times or more. The chain couples TRBV29-1 to TRBJ2-3; TRBD2 agrees at 9 bases. The CDR3 totals 15 residues. The V segment lost 7 bases and the J segment 2 bases; nucleotides outside the gene matches: 10. Per germline, CDR1 SQVTM and CDR2 ANQGSEA. The chain's CDR3 is CSAIKAGGHTDTQYF. The CDR3 coding sequence is TGCAGCGCAATTAAAGCGGGAGGTCACACAGATACGCAGTATTTT.

This clonotype was detected many times. The chain couples TRBV5-6 to TRBJ1-3; no firm D call. The CDR3 is 13 residues long. Germline lookup yields CDR1 SGHDT and CDR2 YYEEEE. Trimming removed 7 bases from V and 1 base from J, with 9 bases in between. CDR3 protein: CASCRRSGNTIYF. In DNA, the CDR3 is TGTGCCAGCTGCCGGCGATCTGGAAACACCATATATTTT.

At least ten counts were recorded for this clonotype. This chain uses TRBV6-2 or TRBV6-3 with TRBJ2-7, with 8 bases aligning to TRBD2. Germline CDR1 reads MNHEY; CDR2 reads SVGEGT. This CDR3 has 15 amino acids. V shed 10 bases and J 3 bases; nucleotides not matched to a gene: 14. For the CDR3, the DNA is TGTGCCACCACCCGCGTCGCTAGCGGGTTCTACGAGCAGTACTTC. This sequence encodes CATTRVASGFYEQYF.

This clonotype occurred many times. V is TRBV7-9 and J is TRBJ2-3; D is unclear. Between the trimmed V and J ends, which lost 5 bases and 3 bases, there was a span of 12 bases. Germline CDR1 is SEHNR and CDR2 is FQNEAQ (reference sequence). This CDR3 spans 14 amino acids. The CDR3 protein is CASSPDLGTDTQYF. CDR3 DNA sequence: TGTGCCAGCAGCCCGGACCTAGGGACAGATACGCAGTATTTT.

This clonotype was observed at least ten times. The chain couples TRBV5-1 to TRBJ2-3, with a tentative D call TRBD2 (7 bases). V was clipped by 4 bases and J by 5 bases, with 17 bases between them. This CDR3 comprises 15 residues. In germline, CDR1 is SGHRS, CDR2 YFSETQ. The CDR3 DNA reads as TGCGCCAGCAGCGCTGGACAGCCGGGGGGAGATACGCAGTATTTT. Amino acid sequence: CASSAGQPGGDTQYF.

Details on this clonotype: This sequence may be a read error, since a much larger clone differs from it by one base. The genes are TRBV6-5 and TRBJ2-5, with 10 bases that match TRBD2. This CDR3 spans 14 amino acids. CDR1 and CDR2 (germline): MNHEY, SVGAGI. V shed 5 bases and J 4 bases; nucleotides not matched to a gene: 4. The CDR3 loop is CASSNLAGAETQYF. CDR3 nucleotide sequence: TGTGCCAGCAGTAACCTAGCGGGAGCAGAGACCCAGTACTTC.